A single sample is the source of the 25 T cell receptor beta chains below, sequenced in a study of CD8+CD57+ T cells in acquired aplastic anemia. TCR beta VDJ combinations and CDR3 sequences were profiled from genomic DNA. TCRdb ran MiXCR on the reads and lists one entry per CDR3 protein. The sample holds 260,000 or so distinct CDR3 sequences; approximately 86% are singletons and the top ten take roughly two fifths. For sequencing, patients were chosen who had shown expansion of CD8+CD57+ cells by flow cytometry. Material for sequencing was sorted CD4+, CD8+, or CD8+CD57+ T cells (not recorded which) from PBMCs. These receptors all stem from a human donor with aplastic anemia.

Concerning this clonotype: The CDR3 carries no conserved terminal phenylalanine or tryptophan, so it likely arises from a read error. No DNA is shown, since the ends of the CDR3 on it are uncertain; the CDR3 is the one TCRdb lists. The J gene is TRBJ2-5, the V gene TRBV7-9; whether TRBD1, the table's D call, matches the DNA was not checked. Germline V gene sequence: CDR1 SEHNR, CDR2 FQNEAQ (reference sequence). The CDR3 spans 12 residues, counting both ends. CDR3 region: CAGRGPDRVRDY.

A few counts support this clonotype. This chain connects TRBV7-2 to TRBJ2-7, with 9 bases aligning to TRBD1. With V trimmed by 5 bases and J by 0 bases, 8 bases remained unmatched. CDR1 and CDR2 (germline): SGHTA, FQGNSA. The CDR3 length is 16 residues. CDR3 DNA: TGTGCCAGCAGCCTAACCGGGACAGGGAGCTCCTACGAGCAGTACTTC. The encoded protein is CASSLTGTGSSYEQYF.

Turning to this clonotype: One junction end does not reproduce the germline sequence, and a read error may be involved. The chain recombines TRBV7-9 with TRBJ2-4; D gene uncertain. This CDR3 is 12 amino acids long. CDR1 is SEHNR, CDR2 FQNEAQ, per germline (reference sequence). CDR3 sequence (DNA): TGTGCCAGCAGCGTAGCTAGAAACGTTCAGAGCTTC. It yields the protein CASSVARNVQSF.

This sequence joins TRBV7-6 and TRBJ2-3, with 8 positions matching TRBD1. J was trimmed by 10 bases and V by 4 bases; bases with no gene match: 13. Germline lookup yields CDR1 SGHVS and CDR2 FNYEAQ. The CDR3 spans 15 residues. The CDR3 sequence is CASSSGRGHSPPQYF. The CDR3 region has the DNA TGTGCCAGCAGCTCGGGCAGGGGGCATTCACCCCCGCAGTATTTT.

The CDR3 DNA is TGTGCCAGCAGCCCGACCGGGACTAGCATACACGAGCAGTACTTC. Protein: CASSPTGTSIHEQYF. V is TRBV7-2 and J is TRBJ2-7, with TRBD2 matching over 9 bases. Per the germline V gene, CDR1 is SGHTA and CDR2 is FQGNSA. The CDR3 totals 15 residues. V shed 5 bases, J shed 5 bases, and the junction held 10 bases outside the gene matches. Supplemented by reference TRBV7-2 and TRBJ2-7, the full variable domain reads GAGVSQSPSNKVTEKGKDVELRCDPISGHTALYWYRQSLGQGLEFLIYFQGNSAPDKSGLPSDRFSAERTGGSVSTLTIQRTQQEDSAVYLCASSPTGTSIHEQYFGPGTRLTVT.

To note about this clonotype: The conserved phenylalanine or tryptophan is not found at the CDR3 terminus, so this likely reflects a read error. The DNA is omitted, as the CDR3 cannot be located on it reliably, and the CDR3 follows TCRdb's listing. The V gene is TRBV7-9, the J gene TRBJ2-3; TRBD1 is the table's D call and was not checked against the DNA. Ends included, the CDR3 has 13 residues. The germline gives CDR1 SEHNR, CDR2 FQNEAQ (reference sequence). The CDR3 here is CASGDGGRGGRYL.

The chain links TRBV7-9 to TRBJ2-3; 11 bases match TRBD2. The CDR3 has 14 amino acids. The V and J ends lost 7 bases and 14 bases, in that order; junction bases with no gene match: 14. Germline loops: CDR1 SEHNR, CDR2 FQNEAQ (reference sequence). The CDR3 DNA reads TGTGCCAGCAAGTTAGCGGGGGGGACCGATTCGCTGTATTTT. Residues: CASKLAGGTDSLYF.

With regard to this clonotype: The junction departs from germline at one end; a sequencing error may be responsible. The J gene is TRBJ2-5, the V gene TRBV5-1, with D unresolved. The CDR3 is made up of 14 amino acids. Germline V gene sequence: CDR1 SGHRS, CDR2 YFSETQ. CDR3 nucleotides: TGTGCCAGCAGCGATTACAGCATGAACACGACCCAGTACTTC. Translating it yields CASSDYSMNTTQYF.

Comments on this clonotype: The CDR3 does not close with the conserved phenylalanine or tryptophan, likely indicating a read error. The limits of the CDR3 on the DNA are not certain, so only TCRdb's listed CDR3 is given. V usage is TRBV9 and J usage is TRBJ2-3; the DNA was not compared with TRBD1, the D call given in the table. The CDR3 numbers 13 amino acids, ends counted. Germline CDR1 is SGDLS and CDR2 is YYNGEE. Here the CDR3 reads CAGQEARETQYFV.

The chain recombines TRBV4-3 with TRBJ1-1; 8 bases agree with TRBD1. V lost 6 bases and J lost 3; bases outside the gene matches: 12. This CDR3 comprises 16 residues. Germline CDR1 reads LGHNA; CDR2 reads YSLEER. CDR3 DNA sequence: TGCGCCAGCAGTCCGACAGGGGTACTCAGGGACACTGAAGCTTTCTTT. It codes for CASSPTGVLRDTEAFF.

Note on this clonotype: An end of the junction differs from the germline gene, which may be a read error. The V gene is TRBV2, the J gene TRBJ2-3, with a weak D call TRBD1 (6 bases). The CDR3 totals 14 residues. Germline V gives CDR1 SNHLY, CDR2 FYNNEI. Here the CDR3 reads CASGDTGSHRYAVF. The CDR3 region has the DNA TGTGCCAGCGGGGACACGGGATCACACAGATACGCAGTATTT.

The chain joins TRBV7-8 to TRBJ2-7; TRBD2 matches 8 bases. This CDR3 is built from 14 residues. V shed 6 bases, J shed 5 bases, and the junction held 9 bases outside the gene matches. Germline loops: CDR1 SGHVS, CDR2 FQNEAQ. The CDR3 here is CASRFTGGPDEQYF. The DNA of the CDR3 is TGTGCCAGCAGGTTCACGGGAGGGCCCGACGAGCAGTACTTC. The entire variable domain, with the rest obtained from reference TRBV7-8 and TRBJ2-7, is as follows: GAGVSQSPRYKVAKRGQDVALRCDPISGHVSLFWYQQALGQGPEFLTYFQNEAQLDKSGLPSDRFFAERPEGSVSTLKIQRTQQEDSAVYLCASRFTGGPDEQYFGPGTRLTVT.

The CDR3 DNA sequence: TGTGCCAGCGGCGACGGGGGCGCAGCTCCGCTGTATTTT. Its translation is CASGDGGAAPLYF. This chain joins TRBV7-2 and TRBJ2-3; the D gene could be TRBD1 or TRBD2 (6 bases each). V lost 8 bases and J 14 bases, leaving 23 bases between the germline ends. The CDR3 length is 13 residues. The germline V gene has CDR1 SGHTA and CDR2 FQGNSA.

This clonotype was seen a handful of times. This may be a read error: a much more frequent sequence differs by one nucleotide. V is TRBV7-9 and J is TRBJ2-3; perhaps D is TRBD1 or TRBD2 (5 bases each). The germline V gene has CDR1 SEHNR and CDR2 FQNEAQ (reference sequence). This CDR3 is 14 amino acids long. The CDR3 DNA follows: TGTGCCAGCAGCTTAGCGGGTGGCTACGGGGCCAACTTCTTT. Its protein product is CASSLAGGYGANFF.

This chain links TRBV7-3 with TRBJ1-1, with a weak D call TRBD1 (5 bases). Germline CDR1 SGHTA, CDR2 FQGTGA. The CDR3 spans 15 residues. Trimming stripped 3 bases from V and 14 bases from J, with 25 bases between. The CDR3 here is CASSLTAIGSPLPFF. CDR3 bases: TGTGCCAGCAGCTTGACAGCGATCGGTTCACCCCTCCCCTTCTTT.

This rearrangement joins TRBV2 to TRBJ2-7; D might be TRBD2 (6 bases). Trimming cost V 8 bases and J 1 base, with 27 bases left between them. The germline V gene encodes CDR1 SNHLY and CDR2 FYNNEI. The CDR3 is made up of 18 amino acids. The CDR3, as DNA: TGTGCCAGCGGCATGGGTCCAGACGGGACTGCCCTTTCCTACGAGCAGTACGTC. This sequence encodes CASGMGPDGTALSYEQYV.

V and J are TRBV6-5 and TRBJ1-2, with 7 bases identical to TRBD1. With V trimmed by 0 bases and J by 8 bases, 3 bases remained unmatched. CDR1 is MNHEY and CDR2 is SVGAGI in the germline V gene. This CDR3 spans 13 amino acids. CDR3 amino acids: CASSYSTGDGYTF. In DNA form, the CDR3 reads TGTGCCAGCAGTTACTCTACAGGGGACGGCTACACCTTC.

This clonotype was seen more than once but under ten times. Likely a read error: the CDR3 ends without its conserved phenylalanine or tryptophan. It is unclear where the CDR3 begins or ends on the DNA, so no DNA is shown, and the CDR3 is as TCRdb lists it. The rearrangement uses TRBV7-8 and TRBJ2-7; no check of the table's D call, TRBD2, against the DNA was made. The CDR3 has 13 amino acids, counting both end residues. Germline values: CDR1 SGHVS, CDR2 FQNEAQ. This CDR3 is CASSLAGGSDTQY.

The rearrangement links TRBV7-3 to TRBJ2-3; TRBD2 aligns across 8 bases. Trimming cost V 6 bases and J 2 bases; bases outside gene matches: 7. In germline, CDR1 is SGHTA, CDR2 FQGTGA. This CDR3 has 15 amino acids. The CDR3 DNA reads TGTGCCAGCAGTCTCCAGACTAGCGCCACAGATACGCAGTATTTT. It is translated as CASSLQTSATDTQYF.

The chain combines TRBV19 with TRBJ2-7, with D perhaps assigned TRBD1 or TRBD2 (5 bases each). V was cut by 3 bases and J by 11 bases, with 20 bases left in between. CDR1 and CDR2 (germline): LNHDA, SQIVND (reference sequence). The CDR3 contains 14 residues. CDR3 residues: CASSMGRGSYNEYF. DNA of the CDR3: TGTGCCAGTAGTATGGGACGCGGATCCTACAATGAGTACTTC.

This clonotype was seen a few times. At one end the junction does not follow the germline gene, possibly because of a read error. The rearrangement links TRBV7-8 to TRBJ2-1; D is ambiguous. The CDR3 is made up of 15 amino acids. Germline V gene lookup returns CDR1 SGHVS and CDR2 FQNEAQ. In nucleotides, the CDR3 is TGTGCCAGCAGTATAGCTGGCGGAGCCGACACGGAGCATTTCTTC. Translation gives CASSIAGGADTEHFF.

Details on this clonotype: Germline is not matched at one junction end, which may reflect a read error. The DNA of the CDR3 is TGTGCCAGCAGCTTGAGTTCCTATAATTCACCGCAGCACTTT. It codes for CASSLSSYNSPQHF. The rearrangement links TRBV7-6 to TRBJ2-3; D not certain. The CDR3 sequence is 14 residues long. From germline, CDR1 is SGHVS and CDR2 FNYEAQ.

Turning to this clonotype: Germline is not matched at one junction end, which may reflect a read error. The CDR3 region is CASSCGGNYPLHF. CDR3 DNA: TGTGCCAGCAGTTGCGGGGGAAATTATCCCCTCCATTTT. V usage is TRBV2 and J usage is TRBJ1-6; D may be TRBD1 (5 bases). The CDR3 has 13 residues. Germline V gene lookup returns CDR1 SNHLY and CDR2 FYNNEI. The complete variable domain, with remaining parts taken from reference TRBV2 and TRBJ1-6, reads EPEVTQTPSHQVTQMGQEVILRCVPISNHLYFYWYRQILGQKVEFLVSFYNNEISEKSEIFDDQFSVERPDGSNFTLKIRSTKLEDSAMYFCASSCGGNYPLHFGNGTRLTVT.

The rearrangement links TRBV7-8 to TRBJ2-1, with D tentatively TRBD2 (7 bases). Trimming pared 0 bases from V and 8 bases from J, leaving 20 bases between. Germline V CDR1 and CDR2: SGHVS, FQNEAQ. CDR3 size: 17 residues. DNA of the CDR3: TGTGCCAGCAGCTTAGCGTTAGGGGGGGCAACAAACTATGAGCAGTTCTTC. Encoded protein: CASSLALGGATNYEQFF.

V gene TRBV20-1 combines with J gene TRBJ2-3; D call uncertain. This CDR3 comprises 14 residues. V dropped 1 base and J dropped 2 bases, with 10 bases sitting between them. Germline V gene sequence: CDR1 DFQATT, CDR2 SNEGSKA (reference sequence). For the CDR3, the DNA is TGCAGTGCTAGAGGATACTACCACACAGATACGCAGTATTTT. Translation gives CSARGYYHTDTQYF.